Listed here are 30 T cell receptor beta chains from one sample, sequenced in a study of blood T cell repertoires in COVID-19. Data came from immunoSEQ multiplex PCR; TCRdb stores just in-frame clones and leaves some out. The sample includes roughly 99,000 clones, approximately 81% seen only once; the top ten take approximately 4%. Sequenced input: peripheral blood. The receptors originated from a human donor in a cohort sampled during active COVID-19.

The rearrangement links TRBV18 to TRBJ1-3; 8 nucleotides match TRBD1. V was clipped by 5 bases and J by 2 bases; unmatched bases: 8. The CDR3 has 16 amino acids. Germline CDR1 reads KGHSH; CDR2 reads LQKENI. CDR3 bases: TGTGCCAGCTCAGCCGGACAGGGAAAGGCTGGAAACACCATATATTTT. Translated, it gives CASSAGQGKAGNTIYF.

DNA of the CDR3: TGTGCCAGCAGTTTCCGTCCTAGCGGTACCGGGGAGCTGTTTTTT. It encodes CASSFRPSGTGELFF. The chain joins TRBV28 to TRBJ2-2, with TRBD2 identical over 7 bases. Germline-derived CDR1 and CDR2 are MDHEN and SYDVKM. This CDR3 spans 15 amino acids. The junction had 6 bases not matched to a gene; V was cut back by 3 bases and J by 5 bases. Full variable domain (outside the CDR3, taken from reference TRBV28 and TRBJ2-2): DVKVTQSSRYLVKRTGEKVFLECVQDMDHENMFWYRQDPGLGLRLIYFSYDVKMKEKGDIPEGYSVSREKKERFSLILESASTNQTSMYLCASSFRPSGTGELFFGEGSRLTVL.

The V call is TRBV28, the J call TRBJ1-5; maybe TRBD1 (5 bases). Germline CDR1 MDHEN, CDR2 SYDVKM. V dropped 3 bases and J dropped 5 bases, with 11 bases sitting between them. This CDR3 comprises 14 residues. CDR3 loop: CASSFFRGHQPQHF. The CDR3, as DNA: TGTGCCAGCAGTTTTTTTAGGGGCCATCAGCCCCAGCATTTT.

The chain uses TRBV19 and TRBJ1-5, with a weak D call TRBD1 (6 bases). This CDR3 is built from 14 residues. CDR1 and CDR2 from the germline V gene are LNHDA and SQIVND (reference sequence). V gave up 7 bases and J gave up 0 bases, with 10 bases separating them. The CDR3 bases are TGTGCCAGTACCTTGGACAGTAGCAATCAGCCCCAGCATTTT. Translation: CASTLDSSNQPQHF.

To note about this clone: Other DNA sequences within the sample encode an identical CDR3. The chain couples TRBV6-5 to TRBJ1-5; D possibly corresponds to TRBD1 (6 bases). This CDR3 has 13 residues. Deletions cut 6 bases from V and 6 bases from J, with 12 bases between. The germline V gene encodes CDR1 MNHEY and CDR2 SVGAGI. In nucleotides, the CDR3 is TGTGCCAGCAGGGGGGGCGGGGGTCAGCCCCAGCATTTT. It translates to CASRGGGGQPQHF.

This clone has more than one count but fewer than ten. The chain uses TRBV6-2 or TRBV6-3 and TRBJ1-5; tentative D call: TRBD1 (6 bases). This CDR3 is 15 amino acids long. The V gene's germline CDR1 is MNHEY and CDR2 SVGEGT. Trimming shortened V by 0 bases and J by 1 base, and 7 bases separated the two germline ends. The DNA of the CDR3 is TGTGCCAGCAGTTACTCTACAGGGAGCAATCAGCCCCAGCATTTT. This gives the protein CASSYSTGSNQPQHF.

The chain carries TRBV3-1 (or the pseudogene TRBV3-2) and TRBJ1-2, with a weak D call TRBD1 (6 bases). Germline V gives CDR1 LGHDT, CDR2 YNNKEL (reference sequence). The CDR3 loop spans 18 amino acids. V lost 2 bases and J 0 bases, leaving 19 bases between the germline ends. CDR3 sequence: CASSQITGKAGANYGYTF. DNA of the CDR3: TGTGCCAGCAGCCAAATCACAGGGAAGGCCGGAGCTAACTATGGCTACACCTTC.

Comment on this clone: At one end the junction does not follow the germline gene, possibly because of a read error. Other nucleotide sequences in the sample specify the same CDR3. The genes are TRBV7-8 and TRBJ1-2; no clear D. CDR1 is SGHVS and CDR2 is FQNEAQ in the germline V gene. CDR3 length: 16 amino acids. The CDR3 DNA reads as TGTGCCAGCAGCCCCCTGGGTAGCTACTCTTTCTATGGCTACACCTTT. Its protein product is CASSPLGSYSFYGYTF.

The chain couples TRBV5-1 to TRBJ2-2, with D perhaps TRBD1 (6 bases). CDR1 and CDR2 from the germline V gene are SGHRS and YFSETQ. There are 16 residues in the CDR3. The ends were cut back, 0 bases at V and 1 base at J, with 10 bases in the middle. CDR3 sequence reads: CASSLGAGVNTGELFF. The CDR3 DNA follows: TGCGCCAGCAGCTTGGGGGCAGGGGTGAACACCGGGGAGCTGTTTTTT.

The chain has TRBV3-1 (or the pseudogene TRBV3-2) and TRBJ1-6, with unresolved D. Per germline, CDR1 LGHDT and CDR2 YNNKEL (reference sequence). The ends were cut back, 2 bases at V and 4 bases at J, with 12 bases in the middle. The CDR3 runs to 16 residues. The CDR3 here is CASSQSPTAYNSPLHF. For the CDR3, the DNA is TGTGCCAGCAGCCAATCACCAACAGCTTATAATTCACCCCTCCACTTT.

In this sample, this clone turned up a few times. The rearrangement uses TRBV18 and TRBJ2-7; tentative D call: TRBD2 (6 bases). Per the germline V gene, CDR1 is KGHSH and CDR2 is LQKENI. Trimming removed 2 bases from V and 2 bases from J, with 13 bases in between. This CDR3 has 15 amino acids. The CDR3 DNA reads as TGTGCCAGCTCACCAACGTGGAGGGTGACCTACGAGCAGTACGTC. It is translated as CASSPTWRVTYEQYV.

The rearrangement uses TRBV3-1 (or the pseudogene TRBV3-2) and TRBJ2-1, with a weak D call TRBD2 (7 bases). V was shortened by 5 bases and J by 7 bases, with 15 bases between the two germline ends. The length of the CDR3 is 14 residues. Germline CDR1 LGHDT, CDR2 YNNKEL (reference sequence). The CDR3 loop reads CASSDRGGKNEQFF. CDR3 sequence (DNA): TGTGCCAGCAGCGATAGGGGGGGAAAAAATGAGCAGTTCTTC.

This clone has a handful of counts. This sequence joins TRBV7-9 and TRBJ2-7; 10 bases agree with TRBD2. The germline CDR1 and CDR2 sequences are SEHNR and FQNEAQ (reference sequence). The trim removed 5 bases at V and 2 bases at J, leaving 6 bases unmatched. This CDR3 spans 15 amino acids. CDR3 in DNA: TGTGCCAGCAGCAGCGGGGGGGCGGCGGCCTACGAGCAGTACTTC. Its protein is CASSSGGAAAYEQYF. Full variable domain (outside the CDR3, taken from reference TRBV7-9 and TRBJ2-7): DTGVSQNPRHKITKRGQNVTFRCDPISEHNRLYWYRQTLGQGPEFLTYFQNEAQLEKSRLLSDRFSAERPKGSFSTLEIQRTEQGDSAMYLCASSSGGAAAYEQYFGPGTRLTVT.

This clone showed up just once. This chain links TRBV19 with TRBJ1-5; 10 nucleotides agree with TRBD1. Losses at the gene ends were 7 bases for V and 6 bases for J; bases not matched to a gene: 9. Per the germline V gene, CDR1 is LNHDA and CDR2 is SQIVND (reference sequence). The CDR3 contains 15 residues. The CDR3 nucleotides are TGTGCCAGTATGGCTGGGACAGGGGCAAGTCAGCCCCAGCATTTT. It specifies CASMAGTGASQPQHF.

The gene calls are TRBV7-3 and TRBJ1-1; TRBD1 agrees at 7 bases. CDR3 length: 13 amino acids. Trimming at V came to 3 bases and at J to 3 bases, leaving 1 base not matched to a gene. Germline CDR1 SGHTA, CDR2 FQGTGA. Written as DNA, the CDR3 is TGTGCCAGCAGCTTTACAGGGGACACTGAAGCTTTCTTT. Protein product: CASSFTGDTEAFF.

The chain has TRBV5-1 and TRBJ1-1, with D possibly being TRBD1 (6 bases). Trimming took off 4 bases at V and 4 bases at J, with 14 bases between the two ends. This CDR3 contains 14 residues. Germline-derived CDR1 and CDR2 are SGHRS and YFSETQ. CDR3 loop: CASSRWGRPTEAFF. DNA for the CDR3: TGCGCCAGCAGCCGCTGGGGGCGGCCCACTGAAGCTTTCTTT.

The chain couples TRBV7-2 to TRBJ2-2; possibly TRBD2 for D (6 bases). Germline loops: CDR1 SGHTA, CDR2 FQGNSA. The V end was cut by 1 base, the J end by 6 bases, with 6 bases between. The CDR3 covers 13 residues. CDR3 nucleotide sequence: TGTGCCAGCAGCTTAGGACTAGCCGGGGAGCTGTTTTTT. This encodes CASSLGLAGELFF.

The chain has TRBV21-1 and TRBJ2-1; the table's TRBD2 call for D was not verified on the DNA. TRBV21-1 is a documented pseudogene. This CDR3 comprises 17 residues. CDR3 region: CASSKGTNKSSYNEQFF. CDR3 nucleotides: TGTGCCAGCAGCAAAGGGACTAACAAGAGCTCCTACAATGAGCAGTTCTTC.

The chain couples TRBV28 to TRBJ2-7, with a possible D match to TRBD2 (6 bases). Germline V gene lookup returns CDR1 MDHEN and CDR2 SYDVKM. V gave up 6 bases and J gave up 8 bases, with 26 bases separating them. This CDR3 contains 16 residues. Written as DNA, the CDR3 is TGTGCCAGCAGGACCGTTAGTACGGGACTCCTTTGGCAGCAGTACTTC. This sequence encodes CASRTVSTGLLWQQYF.

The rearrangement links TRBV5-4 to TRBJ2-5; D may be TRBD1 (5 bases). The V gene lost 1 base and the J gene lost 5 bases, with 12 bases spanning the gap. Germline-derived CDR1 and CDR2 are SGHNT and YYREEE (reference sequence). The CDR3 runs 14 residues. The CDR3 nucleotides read TGTGCCAGCAGCTTGACGGCAGGGCGGGAGACCCAGTACTTC. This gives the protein CASSLTAGRETQYF.

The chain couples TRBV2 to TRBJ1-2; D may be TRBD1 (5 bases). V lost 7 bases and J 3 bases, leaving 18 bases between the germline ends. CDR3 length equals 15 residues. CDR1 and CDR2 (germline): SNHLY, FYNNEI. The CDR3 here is CASTERAGTYYGYTF. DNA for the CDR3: TGTGCCAGCACCGAAAGGGCAGGGACTTACTATGGCTACACCTTC. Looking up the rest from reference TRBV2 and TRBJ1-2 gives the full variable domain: EPEVTQTPSHQVTQMGQEVILRCVPISNHLYFYWYRQILGQKVEFLVSFYNNEISEKSEIFDDQFSVERPDGSNFTLKIRSTKLEDSAMYFCASTERAGTYYGYTFGSGTRLTVV.

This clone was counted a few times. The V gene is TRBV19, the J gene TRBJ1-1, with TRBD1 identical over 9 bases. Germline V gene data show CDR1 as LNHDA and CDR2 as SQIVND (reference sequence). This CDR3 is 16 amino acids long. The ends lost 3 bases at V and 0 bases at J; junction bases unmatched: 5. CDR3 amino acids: CASSMLDRGLNTEAFF. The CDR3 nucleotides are TGTGCCAGTAGTATGCTGGACAGGGGCTTGAACACTGAAGCTTTCTTT.

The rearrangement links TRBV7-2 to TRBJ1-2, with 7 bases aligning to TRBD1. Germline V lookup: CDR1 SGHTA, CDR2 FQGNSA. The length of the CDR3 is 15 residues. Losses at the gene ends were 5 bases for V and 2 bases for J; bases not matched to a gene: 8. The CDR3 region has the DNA TGTGCCAGCAGCGAGACAGGGTCAAGCAACTATGGCTACACCTTC. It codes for CASSETGSSNYGYTF.

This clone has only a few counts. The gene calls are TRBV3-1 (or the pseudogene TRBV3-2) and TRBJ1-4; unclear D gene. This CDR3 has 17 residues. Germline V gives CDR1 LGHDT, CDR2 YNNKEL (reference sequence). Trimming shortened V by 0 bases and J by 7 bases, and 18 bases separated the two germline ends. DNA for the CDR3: TGTGCCAGCAGCCAAGAATTGAGAAGCCCCGGAGGTGAAAAACTGTTTTTT. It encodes CASSQELRSPGGEKLFF.

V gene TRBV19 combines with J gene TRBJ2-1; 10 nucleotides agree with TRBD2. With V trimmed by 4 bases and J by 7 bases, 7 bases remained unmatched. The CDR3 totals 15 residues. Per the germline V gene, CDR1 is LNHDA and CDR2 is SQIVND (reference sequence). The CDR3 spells CASSKGLAMINEQFF. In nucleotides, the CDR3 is TGTGCCAGTAGTAAGGGACTAGCGATGATAAATGAGCAGTTCTTC.

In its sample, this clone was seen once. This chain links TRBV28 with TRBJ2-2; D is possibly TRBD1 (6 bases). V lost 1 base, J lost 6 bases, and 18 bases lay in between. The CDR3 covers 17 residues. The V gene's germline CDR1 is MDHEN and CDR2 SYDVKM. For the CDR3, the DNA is TGTGCCAGCAGTTTATCAGGGACAACAGTTGTCGCCGGGGAGCTGTTTTTT. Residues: CASSLSGTTVVAGELFF.

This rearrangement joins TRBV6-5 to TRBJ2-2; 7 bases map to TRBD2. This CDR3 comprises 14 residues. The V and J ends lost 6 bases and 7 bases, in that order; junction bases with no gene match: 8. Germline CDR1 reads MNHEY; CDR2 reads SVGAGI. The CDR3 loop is CASRKTSPSGELFF. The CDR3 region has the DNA TGTGCCAGCAGGAAGACTAGCCCCAGCGGGGAGCTGTTTTTT.

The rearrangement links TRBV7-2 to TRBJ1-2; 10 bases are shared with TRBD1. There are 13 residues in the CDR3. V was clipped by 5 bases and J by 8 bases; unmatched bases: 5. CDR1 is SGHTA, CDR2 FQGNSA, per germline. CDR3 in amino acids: CASSAGTGVGYTF. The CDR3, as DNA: TGTGCCAGCAGCGCCGGGACAGGGGTCGGCTACACCTTC.

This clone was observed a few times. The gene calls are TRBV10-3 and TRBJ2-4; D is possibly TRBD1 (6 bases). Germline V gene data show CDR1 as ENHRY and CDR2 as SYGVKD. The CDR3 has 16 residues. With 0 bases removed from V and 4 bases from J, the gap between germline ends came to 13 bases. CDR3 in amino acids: CAISESLGQGKNIQYF. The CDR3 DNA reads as TGTGCCATCAGTGAGTCGTTAGGCCAGGGGAAAAACATTCAGTACTTC.

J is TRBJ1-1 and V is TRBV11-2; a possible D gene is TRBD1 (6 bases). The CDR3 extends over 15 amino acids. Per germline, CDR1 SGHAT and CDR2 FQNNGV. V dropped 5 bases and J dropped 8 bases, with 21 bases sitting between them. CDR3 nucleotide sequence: TGTGCCAGCAGCCCCCGTTATGGGGACACGGCAGAAGCTTTCTTT. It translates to CASSPRYGDTAEAFF.